These 5 T cell receptor beta chains were sequenced from one sample in a study of OX40 agonist ivuxolimab in advanced cancers. Clones were sequenced by immunoSEQ multiplex PCR, and TCRdb holds only the in-frame ones, with some missing. The sample consists of 76,000 or so clones, approximately 83% of them appearing once. The specimen was CD4+ or CD8+ T cells sorted from blood, collected in a trial of the OX40 agonist ivuxolimab. Receptors originate from an adult with an advanced solid tumor such as melanoma, head and neck, liver or kidney cancer.

This clone was observed once. This chain joins TRBV12-5 and TRBJ2-7; D is ambiguous. Trimming removed 0 bases from V and 2 bases from J, with 14 bases in between. The CDR3 is made up of 16 amino acids. Germline V gene sequence: CDR1 LGHNT, CDR2 FRNRAP. CDR3 region: CASGLVASSLAYEQYF. The CDR3 DNA follows: TGTGCTAGTGGTTTGGTGGCGTCCTCTTTGGCCTACGAGCAGTACTTC.

The V and J genes are TRBV5-1 and TRBJ1-3, with TRBD1 as a possible D gene (6 bases). There are 15 residues in the CDR3. Trimming took 4 bases from V and 0 from J, leaving 11 bases between them. Germline CDR1 SGHRS, CDR2 YFSETQ. The CDR3 region has the DNA TGCGCCAGCAGCAAGCAGGGGCCCTCTGGAAACACCATATATTTT. It specifies CASSKQGPSGNTIYF.

The chain carries TRBV7-2 and TRBJ2-3; D is unclear. CDR3 length: 16 residues. Germline CDR1 and CDR2: SGHTA and FQGNSA. V was clipped by 2 bases and J by 0 bases, with 12 bases between them. The CDR3 reads CASSLKPSTSTDTQYF. CDR3 bases: TGTGCCAGCAGCTTAAAGCCGTCCACTAGCACAGATACGCAGTATTTT.

V usage is TRBV29-1 and J usage is TRBJ1-5, with 7 bases that match TRBD1. Per germline, CDR1 SQVTM and CDR2 ANQGSEA. V trimming: 4 bases; J trimming: 2 bases; junction bases outside the gene matches: 8. The CDR3 runs to 15 residues. As DNA, the CDR3 is TGCAGCGTTGTTAGCGGACAGGCAGGCAATCAGCCCCAGCATTTT. This codes for CSVVSGQAGNQPQHF.

The V and J genes are TRBV7-9 and TRBJ2-5, with 11 positions matching TRBD2. Matching the DNA end better, TRBJ2-7 makes the J call doubtful. The V gene's germline CDR1 is SEHNR and CDR2 FQNEAQ (reference sequence). The CDR3 covers 16 residues. The CDR3 reads CASSPETSGISYEQYF. CDR3 DNA: TGTGCCAGCAGCCCTGAGACTAGCGGGATCTCCTACGAGCAGTACTTC.